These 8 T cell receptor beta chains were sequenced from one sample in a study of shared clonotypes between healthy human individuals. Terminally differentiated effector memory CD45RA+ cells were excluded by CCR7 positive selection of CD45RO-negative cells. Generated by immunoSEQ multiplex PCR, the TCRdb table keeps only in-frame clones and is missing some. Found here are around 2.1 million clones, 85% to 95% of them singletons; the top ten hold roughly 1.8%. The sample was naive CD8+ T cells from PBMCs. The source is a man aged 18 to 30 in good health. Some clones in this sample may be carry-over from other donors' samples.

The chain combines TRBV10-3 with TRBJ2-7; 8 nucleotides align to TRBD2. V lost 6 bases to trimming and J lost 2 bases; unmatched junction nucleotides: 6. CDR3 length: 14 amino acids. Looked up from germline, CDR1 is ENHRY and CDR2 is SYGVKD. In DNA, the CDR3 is TGTGCCATCAGGGTGGGGACTAGGACCTACGAGCAGTACTTC. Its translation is CAIRVGTRTYEQYF.

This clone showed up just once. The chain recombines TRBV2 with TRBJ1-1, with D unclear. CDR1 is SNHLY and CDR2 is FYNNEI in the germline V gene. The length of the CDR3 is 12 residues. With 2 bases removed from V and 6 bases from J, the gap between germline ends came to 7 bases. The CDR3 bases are TGTGCCAGCAGTGAAAGAAACCCTGAAGCTTTCTTT. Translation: CASSERNPEAFF.

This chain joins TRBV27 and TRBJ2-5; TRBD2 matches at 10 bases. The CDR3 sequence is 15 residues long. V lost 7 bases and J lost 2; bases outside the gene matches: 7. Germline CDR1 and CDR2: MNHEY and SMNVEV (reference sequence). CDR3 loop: CASKNPAGGQETQYF. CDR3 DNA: TGTGCCAGCAAGAACCCAGCGGGAGGGCAAGAGACCCAGTACTTC.

CDR3 sequence reads: CASSYNGELFF. For the CDR3, the DNA is TGTGCCAGCAGCTACAACGGGGAGCTGTTTTTT. The chain joins TRBV7-2 to TRBJ2-2, with D hard to call. Trimming took off 4 bases at V and 7 bases at J, with 4 bases between the two ends. Germline V gene data show CDR1 as SGHTA and CDR2 as FQGNSA. CDR3 length: 11 residues. The full variable domain, with the rest looked up from reference TRBV7-2 and TRBJ2-2, is GAGVSQSPSNKVTEKGKDVELRCDPISGHTALYWYRQSLGQGLEFLIYFQGNSAPDKSGLPSDRFSAERTGGSVSTLTIQRTQQEDSAVYLCASSYNGELFFGEGSRLTVL.

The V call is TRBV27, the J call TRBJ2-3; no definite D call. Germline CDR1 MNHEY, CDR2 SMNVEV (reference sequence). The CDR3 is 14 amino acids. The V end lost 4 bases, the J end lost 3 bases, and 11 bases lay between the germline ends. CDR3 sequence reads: CASSWSARTDTQYF. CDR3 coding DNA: TGTGCCAGCAGTTGGAGTGCCAGAACAGATACGCAGTATTTT.

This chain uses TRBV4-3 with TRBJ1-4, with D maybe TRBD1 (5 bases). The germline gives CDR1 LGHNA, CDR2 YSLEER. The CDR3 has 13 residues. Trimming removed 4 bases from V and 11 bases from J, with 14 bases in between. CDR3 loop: CASSLEGTEKLFF. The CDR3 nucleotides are TGCGCCAGCAGCCTTGAAGGGACCGAGAAACTGTTTTTT.

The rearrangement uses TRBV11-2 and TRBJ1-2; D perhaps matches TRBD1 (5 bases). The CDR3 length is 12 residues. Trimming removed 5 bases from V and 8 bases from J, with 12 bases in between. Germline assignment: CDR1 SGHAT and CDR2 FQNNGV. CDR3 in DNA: TGTGCCAGCAGCGTACGGGGCGGCGGCTACACCTTC. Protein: CASSVRGGGYTF.

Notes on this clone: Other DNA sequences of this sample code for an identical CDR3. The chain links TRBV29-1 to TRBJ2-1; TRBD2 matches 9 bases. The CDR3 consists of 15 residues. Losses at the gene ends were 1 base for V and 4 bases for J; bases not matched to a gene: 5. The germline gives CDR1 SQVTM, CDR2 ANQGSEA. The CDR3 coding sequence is TGCAGCGTTGAAGGGGGAACTAGCGGGTACAATGAGCAGTTCTTC. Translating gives CSVEGGTSGYNEQFF.